What follows are 23 T cell receptor beta chains derived from one specimen sequenced in a study of T cells after yellow fever vaccination. TCRdb redid the calling of the 5' RACE reads with MiXCR, one entry per CDR3 protein. The repertoire holds hundreds of thousands of distinct CDR3 sequences, with roughly an eighth as singletons. The sample here was CD4+ T cells sorted from PBMCs, taken 15 days after the yellow fever booster vaccination. The receptor source for this set is a man younger than 35 who received the YFV17D yellow fever vaccine.

The genes are TRBV20-1 and TRBJ2-7; 7 nucleotides line up with TRBD2. Germline V CDR1 and CDR2: DFQATT, SNEGSKA (reference sequence). The CDR3 loop spans 12 amino acids. The V gene end was trimmed by 6 bases and the J gene end by 5 bases; junction bases not matched to a gene: 7. This CDR3 reads CSAGGSGDEQYV. CDR3 DNA sequence: TGCAGTGCCGGGGGGTCTGGTGACGAGCAGTACGTC.

The V gene is TRBV20-1, the J gene TRBJ2-7; D might be TRBD2 (5 bases). Germline values: CDR1 DFQATT, CDR2 SNEGSKA (reference sequence). This CDR3 contains 12 residues. Trimming stripped 0 bases from V and 5 bases from J, with 8 bases between. The CDR3 DNA is TGCAGTGCTAGAGATCCGGGGAACGAGCAGTACGTC. This gives the protein CSARDPGNEQYV.

This chain connects TRBV20-1 to TRBJ2-3; 7 bases agree with TRBD1. The germline V gene has CDR1 DFQATT and CDR2 SNEGSKA (reference sequence). The CDR3 runs 21 residues. The junction had 26 bases not matched to a gene; V was cut back by 5 bases and J by 0 bases. The CDR3 DNA reads TGCAGTGCTTGGACGGGACAGACCGGCGGTCTCGCCGTGTTGAGCACAGATACGCAGTATTTT. This sequence encodes CSAWTGQTGGLAVLSTDTQYF.

This clonotype was detected only a few times. The chain recombines TRBV7-9 with TRBJ2-7; tentative D call: TRBD2 (5 bases). V shed 5 bases and J shed 5 bases, with 13 bases lying between them. The CDR3 totals 13 residues. Germline CDR1 is SEHNR and CDR2 is FQNEAQ (reference sequence). CDR3: CASSEGRVNEQYV. In DNA form, the CDR3 reads TGTGCCAGCAGCGAAGGGCGGGTTAACGAGCAGTACGTC.

The genes are TRBV20-1 and TRBJ1-1; possible D gene TRBD1, 6 bases. This CDR3 has 13 amino acids. The germline V gene has CDR1 DFQATT and CDR2 SNEGSKA (reference sequence). Trimming stripped 4 bases from V and 1 base from J, with 10 bases between. The DNA for the CDR3 is TGCAGTGCTAACCCGGACAGGAACACTGAAGCTTTCTTT. It codes for CSANPDRNTEAFF.

This clonotype has only a few counts. V usage is TRBV29-1 and J usage is TRBJ1-2; D unresolved. This CDR3 comprises 11 residues. CDR1 and CDR2 (germline): SQVTM, ANQGSEA. Between the trimmed V and J ends, which lost 5 bases and 4 bases, there was a span of 8 bases. CDR3 bases: TGCAGCGTTCTGGAGGGCTATGGCTACACCTTC. Translation: CSVLEGYGYTF.

J is TRBJ2-1 and V is TRBV25-1; D unclear. Germline loops: CDR1 MGHDK, CDR2 SYGVNS. The V and J ends lost 7 bases and 0 bases respectively, with 10 bases between them. The CDR3 has 14 residues. The CDR3 is CASTGVDSYNEQFF. The CDR3 DNA is TGTGCCAGCACTGGAGTCGACTCCTACAATGAGCAGTTCTTC.

This clonotype has ten or more counts. The chain carries TRBV5-1 and TRBJ2-5; 9 bases agree with TRBD2. Losses at the gene ends were 4 bases for V and 5 bases for J; bases not matched to a gene: 6. In germline, CDR1 is SGHRS, CDR2 YFSETQ. The CDR3 totals 14 residues. CDR3 protein: CASSGTSSGETQYF. The CDR3 DNA reads as TGCGCCAGCAGCGGGACTAGCTCGGGGGAGACCCAGTACTTC.

To note about this clonotype: A single base separates this from a much larger clone, so it may be a read error. CDR3 nucleotide sequence: TGTGCCAGCAGACAGGACCAAGAGACCCAGTACTTC. Its protein is CASRQDQETQYF. The rearrangement uses TRBV2 and TRBJ2-5; the D gene is possibly TRBD1 (5 bases). The CDR3 extends over 12 amino acids. The V gene lost 6 bases and the J gene lost 0 bases, with 5 bases spanning the gap. CDR1 SNHLY and CDR2 FYNNEI come from the germline V gene.

V usage is TRBV19 and J usage is TRBJ2-3, with 8 positions matching TRBD1. The CDR3 loop spans 13 amino acids. V lost 8 bases and J lost 1; bases outside the gene matches: 2. CDR1 LNHDA and CDR2 SQIVND come from the germline V gene (reference sequence). The DNA for the CDR3 is TGTGCCAGTGAGACAGGGGGCACAGATACGCAGTATTTT. Amino acids: CASETGGTDTQYF.

The chain couples TRBV7-2 to TRBJ1-3; D is possibly TRBD1 (5 bases). The CDR3 is made up of 17 amino acids. V was trimmed by 1 base and J by 0 bases, leaving 13 bases between them. CDR1 and CDR2 from the germline V gene are SGHTA and FQGNSA. CDR3 DNA: TGTGCCAGCAGCTTAGACTCGGTAGGGGTCTCTGGAAACACCATATATTTT. Translating gives CASSLDSVGVSGNTIYF. Filled out from reference TRBV7-2 and TRBJ1-3, the complete variable domain reads GAGVSQSPSNKVTEKGKDVELRCDPISGHTALYWYRQSLGQGLEFLIYFQGNSAPDKSGLPSDRFSAERTGGSVSTLTIQRTQQEDSAVYLCASSLDSVGVSGNTIYFGEGSWLTVV.

This clonotype was seen more than once but under ten times. The V gene is TRBV5-1, the J gene TRBJ1-1; a weak D match, TRBD1 (6 bases). Germline V lookup: CDR1 SGHRS, CDR2 YFSETQ. V was clipped by 4 bases and J by 2 bases, with 18 bases between them. CDR3 size: 16 residues. CDR3 DNA: TGCGCCAGCAGCGGCCCTTGGGGAGGGGGTAACACTGAAGCTTTCTTT. Its protein product is CASSGPWGGGNTEAFF.

V is TRBV6-1 and J is TRBJ2-3; D is unresolved. There are 13 residues in the CDR3. V lost 1 base, J lost 9 bases, and 11 bases lay in between. CDR1 is MNHNS and CDR2 is SASEGT in the germline V gene. The CDR3: CASSEGAGPTQYF. CDR3 sequence (DNA): TGTGCCAGCAGTGAAGGCGCCGGGCCCACGCAGTATTTT.

This clonotype was observed a few times. J is TRBJ1-1 and V is TRBV4-1, with TRBD1 matching over 7 bases. Germline CDR1 reads MGHRA; CDR2 reads YSYEKL. The trim removed 2 bases at V and 7 bases at J, leaving 10 bases unmatched. This CDR3 region has 15 residues. The CDR3 DNA reads TGCGCCAGCAGCCAAAGGCGACAGGGAGGAAATGAAGCTTTCTTT. Translating gives CASSQRRQGGNEAFF.

This clonotype came up a few times. The rearrangement joins TRBV7-3 to TRBJ2-2; 11 nucleotides align to TRBD2. The V segment lost 4 bases and the J segment 6 bases; nucleotides outside the gene matches: 7. Looked up from germline, CDR1 is SGHTA and CDR2 is FQGTGA. The CDR3 consists of 16 residues. The CDR3 protein is CASSSRLAGRPGELFF. The CDR3 nucleotides read TGTGCCAGCAGCTCCCGACTAGCGGGGAGACCCGGGGAGCTGTTTTTT.

This sequence joins TRBV12-3 or TRBV12-4 and TRBJ1-2; D perhaps matches TRBD1 (5 bases). CDR3 length: 13 amino acids. With 5 bases removed from V and 4 bases from J, the gap between germline ends came to 11 bases. CDR3 sequence (DNA): TGTGCCAGCAGTCGGGGGGAGGCCTATGGCTACACCTTC. This gives the protein CASSRGEAYGYTF.

V and J are TRBV5-1 and TRBJ2-5, with 11 nucleotides matching TRBD1. Trimming took 0 bases from V and 2 from J; bases not matched to a gene: 15. The CDR3 length is 20 residues. Germline assignment: CDR1 SGHRS and CDR2 YFSETQ. The CDR3 sequence: CASSLVPDRGRGGGQETQYF. As DNA, the CDR3 is TGCGCCAGCAGCTTGGTCCCGGACAGGGGGCGTGGGGGTGGACAAGAGACCCAGTACTTC. The full variable domain, its missing parts supplied by reference TRBV5-1 and TRBJ2-5, is KAGVTQTPRYLIKTRGQQVTLSCSPISGHRSVSWYQQTPGQGLQFLFEYFSETQRNKGNFPGRFSGRQFSNSRSEMNVSTLELGDSALYLCASSLVPDRGRGGGQETQYFGPGTRLLVL.

There are many counts of this clonotype. The rearrangement joins TRBV28 to TRBJ2-1; a weak D match, TRBD2 (6 bases). Between the trimmed V and J ends, which lost 7 bases and 0 bases, there was a span of 19 bases. Germline-derived CDR1 and CDR2 are MDHEN and SYDVKM. The CDR3 has 17 residues. CDR3 sequence: CASTSAGLQSSYNEQFF. The CDR3 DNA reads as TGTGCCAGCACATCTGCGGGGCTCCAGAGCTCCTACAATGAGCAGTTCTTC.

The CDR3 region is CSARWGGSYEQYF. As DNA, the CDR3 is TGCAGTGCCCGGTGGGGCGGATCCTACGAGCAGTACTTC. The chain employs TRBV20-1 and TRBJ2-7, with D possibly being TRBD1 (5 bases). Germline CDR1 and CDR2: DFQATT and SNEGSKA (reference sequence). Trimming shortened V by 6 bases and J by 1 base, and 13 bases separated the two germline ends. The CDR3 sequence is 13 residues long.

This rearrangement joins TRBV5-5 to TRBJ1-3, with a weak D call TRBD1 (6 bases). Per the germline V gene, CDR1 is SGHKS and CDR2 is YYEKEE (reference sequence). The length of the CDR3 is 17 residues. V shed 4 bases and J shed 0 bases, with 17 bases lying between them. CDR3 sequence reads: CASSRNQGPSSGNTIYF. The CDR3 DNA sequence: TGTGCCAGCAGCCGAAACCAGGGGCCTAGCTCTGGAAACACCATATATTTT.

The table lists this clonotype with a few counts. This chain joins TRBV5-5 and TRBJ1-6; weak D call: TRBD1 (5 bases). CDR1 SGHKS and CDR2 YYEKEE come from the germline V gene (reference sequence). V dropped 0 bases and J dropped 6 bases, with 10 bases sitting between them. The length of the CDR3 is 15 residues. CDR3 nucleotides: TGTGCCAGCAGCTTGGAGCGGGGGGTTAATTCACCCCTCCACTTT. It translates to CASSLERGVNSPLHF.

This clonotype was counted a few times. This rearrangement joins TRBV7-2 to TRBJ2-1; D is uncertain. Germline V CDR1 and CDR2: SGHTA, FQGNSA. Deletions cut 3 bases from V and 0 bases from J, with 9 bases between. The CDR3 is made up of 15 amino acids. The CDR3 DNA reads TGTGCCAGCAGCTTTTCTAGGGCCTCCTACAATGAGCAGTTCTTC. It specifies CASSFSRASYNEQFF.

This clonotype was counted many times. The V call is TRBV7-9, the J call TRBJ2-3; D is ambiguous. This CDR3 region has 15 residues. With 7 bases removed from V and 5 bases from J, the gap between germline ends came to 19 bases. Germline CDR1 is SEHNR and CDR2 is FQNEAQ (reference sequence). Written as DNA, the CDR3 is TGTGCCAGCACCCTATGGTGGTCCTCCGGAGATACGCAGTATTTT. Translation gives CASTLWWSSGDTQYF. The full variable domain, rest sourced from reference TRBV7-9 and TRBJ2-3, is DTGVSQNPRHKITKRGQNVTFRCDPISEHNRLYWYRQTLGQGPEFLTYFQNEAQLEKSRLLSDRFSAERPKGSFSTLEIQRTEQGDSAMYLCASTLWWSSGDTQYFGPGTRLTVL.